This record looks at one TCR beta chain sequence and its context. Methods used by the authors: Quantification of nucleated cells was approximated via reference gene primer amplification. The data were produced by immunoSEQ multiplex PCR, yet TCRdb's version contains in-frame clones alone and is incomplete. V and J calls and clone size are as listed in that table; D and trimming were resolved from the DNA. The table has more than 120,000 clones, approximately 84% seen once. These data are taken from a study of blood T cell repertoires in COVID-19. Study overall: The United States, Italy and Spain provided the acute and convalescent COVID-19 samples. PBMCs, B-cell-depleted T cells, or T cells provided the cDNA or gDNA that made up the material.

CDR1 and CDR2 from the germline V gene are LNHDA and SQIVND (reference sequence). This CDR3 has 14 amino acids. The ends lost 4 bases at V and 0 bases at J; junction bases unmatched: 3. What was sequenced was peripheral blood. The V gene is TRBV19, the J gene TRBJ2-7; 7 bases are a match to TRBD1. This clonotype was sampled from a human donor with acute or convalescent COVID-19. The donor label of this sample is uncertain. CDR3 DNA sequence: TGTGCCAGTAGTAACAGGGGTCCCTCCTACGAGCAGTACTTC. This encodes CASSNRGPSYEQYF.